This entry lists 28 T cell receptor beta chains sequenced from one sample in a study of T cells in Graves' hyperthyroidism and ophthalmopathy. There were TCR beta CDR3 regions amplified from RNA transcripts. The HTBI primer set served for first-round RT-PCR of the TCR CDR3. Each CDR3 protein is one row after TCRdb ran MiXCR on the multiplex PCR reads. The table lists under 550,000 distinct CDR3 sequences, approximately 13% of them singletons. Material for sequencing was blood. These TCRs come from a woman under 30 with Graves' hyperthyroidism.

This clonotype has more than one count but fewer than ten. A much larger clone differs from this one at a single base, so this may be a read error. The V gene is TRBV11-2, the J gene TRBJ2-1; 7 bases line up with TRBD1. The trim removed 2 bases at V and 8 bases at J, leaving 9 bases unmatched. CDR3 length: 15 amino acids. Germline V lookup: CDR1 SGHAT, CDR2 FQNNGV. The DNA of the CDR3 is TGTGCCAGCAGCTTATTCAGGGGGATGGACGATGAGCAGTTCTTC. This encodes CASSLFRGMDDEQFF.

The table lists this clonotype with many counts. J is TRBJ2-1 and V is TRBV5-1; 11 bases line up with TRBD2. The CDR3 sequence is 16 residues long. Germline CDR1 reads SGHRS; CDR2 reads YFSETQ. Trimming cost V 1 base and J 7 bases; bases outside gene matches: 7. CDR3 loop: CASSLITSGSRNEQFF. The CDR3 DNA follows: TGCGCCAGCAGCTTGATAACTAGCGGGAGTCGGAATGAGCAGTTCTTC.

This clonotype was recorded at least ten times. J is TRBJ1-1 and V is TRBV20-1; D unresolved. Germline V lookup: CDR1 DFQATT, CDR2 SNEGSKA (reference sequence). The CDR3 spans 14 residues. V was clipped by 3 bases and J by 4 bases, with 15 bases between them. The CDR3 loop is CSASLLGVRTEAFF. CDR3 nucleotide sequence: TGCAGTGCTAGCCTCCTTGGGGTTCGCACTGAAGCTTTCTTT.

This clonotype appeared once. V gene TRBV6-1 combines with J gene TRBJ1-4; 10 nucleotides align to TRBD1. The CDR3 spans 14 residues. The germline V gene encodes CDR1 MNHNS and CDR2 SASEGT. The V and J ends lost 10 bases and 6 bases, in that order; junction bases with no gene match: 8. The CDR3 sequence: CAIHGGTGDEKLFF. CDR3 bases: TGTGCCATCCATGGGGGGACAGGGGATGAAAAACTGTTTTTT.

This clonotype was observed at least ten times. The V call is TRBV28, the J call TRBJ2-7; the match to TRBD1 covers 8 bases. The CDR3 has 14 residues. CDR1 is MDHEN, CDR2 SYDVKM, per germline. The V gene end was trimmed by 5 bases and the J gene end by 6 bases; junction bases not matched to a gene: 9. CDR3 in DNA: TGTGCCAGCAGTCCGGGACAGGTATTTTCCGAGCAGTACTTC. Encoded protein: CASSPGQVFSEQYF.

This clonotype showed up just a few times. The V gene is TRBV24-1, the J gene TRBJ2-5, with 9 positions matching TRBD2. The CDR3 is 16 amino acids. Germline CDR1 and CDR2: KGHDR and SFDVKD. V shed 1 base, J shed 2 bases, and the junction held 4 bases outside the gene matches. DNA for the CDR3: TGTGCCACCAGTGATTTTCCTAGCGGGGAACAAGAGACCCAGTACTTC. Amino acid sequence: CATSDFPSGEQETQYF.

This chain uses TRBV27 with TRBJ1-1, with no clear D. CDR1 MNHEY and CDR2 SMNVEV come from the germline V gene (reference sequence). This CDR3 comprises 14 residues. Trimming took 8 bases from V and 7 from J, leaving 20 bases between them. CDR3 sequence: CASLGNSWVGEAFF. The CDR3 DNA reads TGTGCCAGCTTGGGGAACAGTTGGGTAGGTGAAGCTTTCTTT.

This clonotype was seen ten or more times. The chain is built from TRBV2 and TRBJ1-4, with 9 bases aligning to TRBD1. The V gene's germline CDR1 is SNHLY and CDR2 FYNNEI. The CDR3 loop spans 15 amino acids. Trimming cost V 6 bases and J 7 bases; bases outside gene matches: 9. The CDR3 DNA sequence: TGTGCCAGCAGCGGATGGGGGACAGGGATTGAAAAACTGTTTTTT. It is translated as CASSGWGTGIEKLFF.

The chain uses TRBV14 and TRBJ2-5; maybe TRBD1 (6 bases). The CDR3 has 15 residues. Between the trimmed V and J ends, which lost 0 bases and 6 bases, there was a span of 14 bases. Germline lookup yields CDR1 SGHDN and CDR2 FVKESK. CDR3 in amino acids: CASSQEWQGRKTQYF. CDR3 coding DNA: TGTGCCAGCAGCCAAGAATGGCAGGGGCGGAAGACCCAGTACTTC.

This clonotype has at least ten counts. V and J are TRBV6-2 or TRBV6-3 and TRBJ2-7, with no clear D. The V gene lost 0 bases and the J gene lost 3 bases, with 6 bases spanning the gap. The V gene's germline CDR1 is MNHEY and CDR2 SVGEGT. CDR3 length equals 13 residues. The CDR3, as DNA: TGTGCCAGCAGTTACTCAGCACTCTACGAGCAGTACTTC. Translation: CASSYSALYEQYF.

This clonotype was seen ten or more times. V usage is TRBV28 and J usage is TRBJ2-1; D is possibly TRBD2 (5 bases). The CDR3 loop spans 13 amino acids. Germline V CDR1 and CDR2: MDHEN, SYDVKM. Trimming removed 5 bases at V and 7 bases at J, with 12 bases between. The CDR3 DNA reads as TGTGCCAGCAGTGAACAAACGGGGAATGAGCAGTTCTTC. It translates to CASSEQTGNEQFF.

Turning to this clonotype: This sequence may be a read error, since a much larger clone differs from it by one base. Since no conserved phenylalanine or tryptophan closes the CDR3, a read error is the likely cause. This rearrangement joins TRBV27 to TRBJ2-5, with no clear D. Per germline, CDR1 MNHEY and CDR2 SMNVEV (reference sequence). The V gene lost 2 bases and the J gene lost 3 bases, with 10 bases spanning the gap. This CDR3 contains 14 residues. This chain's CDR3 is CASSLNGKKETQYL. DNA of the CDR3: TGTGCCAGCAGTTTAAACGGCAAAAAAGAGACCCAGTACCTC.

In its sample, this clonotype was seen a few times. V and J are TRBV7-8 and TRBJ2-5, with D maybe TRBD1 (6 bases). The CDR3 loop spans 15 amino acids. V was pared by 6 bases and J by 5 bases, with 19 bases between. Germline V gene lookup returns CDR1 SGHVS and CDR2 FQNEAQ. CDR3 nucleotide sequence: TGTGCCAGCAGAACAGGGAGCTTAATGGGGGAGACCCAGTACTTC. This sequence encodes CASRTGSLMGETQYF.

The chain has TRBV4-3 and TRBJ1-2, with D uncertain. The germline V gene encodes CDR1 LGHNA and CDR2 YSLEER. V lost 1 base and J lost 8, with 11 bases in between. This CDR3 has 13 amino acids. The CDR3, as DNA: TGCGCCAGCAGCCAAGGCCGGACGCTGGGCTACACCTTC. It yields the protein CASSQGRTLGYTF.

This clonotype was recorded at least ten times. The rearrangement links TRBV7-9 to TRBJ2-3; TRBD1 is a possible D gene (5 bases). V lost 8 bases and J lost 0, with 18 bases in between. This CDR3 contains 16 residues. The germline V gene encodes CDR1 SEHNR and CDR2 FQNEAQ (reference sequence). The CDR3 here is CASDTTGTSSTDTQYF. DNA of the CDR3: TGTGCCAGCGACACCACAGGAACCTCTAGCACAGATACGCAGTATTTT. Full variable domain (remainder filled in from reference TRBV7-9 and TRBJ2-3): DTGVSQNPRHKITKRGQNVTFRCDPISEHNRLYWYRQTLGQGPEFLTYFQNEAQLEKSRLLSDRFSAERPKGSFSTLEIQRTEQGDSAMYLCASDTTGTSSTDTQYFGPGTRLTVL.

This chain uses TRBV30 with TRBJ2-3, with D possibly being TRBD2 (6 bases). V was clipped by 3 bases and J by 2 bases, with 15 bases between them. From germline, CDR1 is GTSNPN and CDR2 SVGIG (reference sequence). This CDR3 has 15 residues. CDR3 residues: CAWSGGRDHTDTQYF. CDR3 nucleotide sequence: TGTGCCTGGAGCGGGGGTCGGGATCACACAGATACGCAGTATTTT. Full variable domain (rest looked up from reference TRBV30 and TRBJ2-3): SQTIHQWPATLVQPVGSPLSLECTVEGTSNPNLYWYRQAAGRGLQLLFYSVGIGQISSEVPQNLSASRPQDRQFILSSKKLLLSDSGFYLCAWSGGRDHTDTQYFGPGTRLTVL.

In its sample, this clonotype was seen many times. The CDR3, as DNA: TGTGCCAGCAGCTTATTCTGGGATTTAGTTATAGGGACTAGCGTTCCGCTGGGGCAGTACTTC. Encoded protein: CASSLFWDLVIGTSVPLGQYF. The V gene is TRBV11-3, the J gene TRBJ2-7, with 10 bases identical to TRBD2. CDR1 and CDR2 (germline): SGHNT, YENEEA. The CDR3 contains 21 residues. The J segment lost 9 bases and the V segment lost 2 bases, leaving 28 bases of the junction unmatched.

The sample holds a few counts of this clonotype. CDR3 coding DNA: TGTGCCAGCAGCGTAGCTTTACCAGGGCGTGGCGCCTACAATGAGCAGTTCTTC. Amino acids: CASSVALPGRGAYNEQFF. The genes are TRBV9 and TRBJ2-1; the D gene is possibly TRBD1 (5 bases). CDR1 and CDR2 from the germline V gene are SGDLS and YYNGEE. This CDR3 comprises 18 residues. V gave up 0 bases and J gave up 2 bases, with 18 bases separating them.

The chain recombines TRBV2 with TRBJ2-4; 7 bases agree with TRBD1. The CDR3 runs 15 residues. Trimming took 11 bases from V and 3 from J; bases not matched to a gene: 13. CDR1 and CDR2 (germline): SNHLY, FYNNEI. The CDR3 region is CAAVTGDVDKNIQYF. The CDR3 DNA reads TGTGCCGCCGTCACAGGGGATGTGGACAAAAACATTCAGTACTTC.

The sample holds a few counts of this clonotype. The chain combines TRBV19 with TRBJ2-2; maybe TRBD1 (6 bases). The germline CDR1 and CDR2 sequences are LNHDA and SQIVND (reference sequence). This CDR3 comprises 13 residues. Trimming removed 3 bases from V and 6 bases from J, with 8 bases in between. CDR3 DNA: TGTGCCAGTAGTATCGAGGGGGCCGGGGAGCTGTTTTTT. Residues: CASSIEGAGELFF.

Only a few counts were recorded for this clonotype. The J gene is TRBJ2-1, the V gene TRBV4-3; 7 nucleotides agree with TRBD2. CDR3 size: 16 residues. The V gene's germline CDR1 is LGHNA and CDR2 YSLEER. The V segment lost 1 base and the J segment 1 base; nucleotides outside the gene matches: 4. The CDR3 coding sequence is TGCGCCAGCAGCCAAGTTACGGGAGGATCCTACAATGAGCAGTTCTTC. Translating it yields CASSQVTGGSYNEQFF.

In this sample, this clonotype turned up a few times. The rearrangement joins TRBV5-1 to TRBJ2-2, with TRBD1 matching over 10 bases. CDR3 size: 16 residues. Germline values: CDR1 SGHRS, CDR2 YFSETQ. Losses at the gene ends were 1 base for V and 7 bases for J; bases not matched to a gene: 7. As DNA, the CDR3 is TGCGCCAGCAGCTTGATAGAGACAGGGGGCAACGGGGAGCTGTTTTTT. Protein product: CASSLIETGGNGELFF.

In its sample, this clonotype was seen many times. Here the CDR3 DNA reads TGTGCCAGCAGCTCAACACAGGGGCCGAGCTCCTACGAGCAGTACTTC. It encodes CASSSTQGPSSYEQYF. This chain links TRBV11-2 with TRBJ2-7; 7 nucleotides agree with TRBD1. Germline V gene sequence: CDR1 SGHAT, CDR2 FQNNGV. This CDR3 is 16 amino acids long. J lost 0 bases, V lost 4 bases, and 9 bases had no gene match.

This clonotype was seen ten or more times. The chain is built from TRBV12-3 or TRBV12-4 and TRBJ1-2, with no clear D. V was shortened by 7 bases and J by 5 bases, with 11 bases between the two germline ends. CDR3 length equals 12 residues. The CDR3 reads CASTSGLYGYTF. The DNA of the CDR3 is TGTGCCAGCACCTCTGGACTGTATGGCTACACCTTC.

This clonotype appeared a few times. V and J are TRBV19 and TRBJ1-2, with unresolved D. The germline V and J ends were trimmed by 7 bases and 4 bases, with 19 bases remaining between them. This CDR3 region has 15 residues. Germline CDR1 reads LNHDA; CDR2 reads SQIVND (reference sequence). The CDR3 region is CASTIGLETTYGYTF. The CDR3, as DNA: TGTGCCAGTACCATCGGGCTCGAGACAACCTATGGCTACACCTTC. The complete variable domain, with remaining parts taken from reference TRBV19 and TRBJ1-2, reads DGGITQSPKYLFRKEGQNVTLSCEQNLNHDAMYWYRQDPGQGLRLIYYSQIVNDFQKGDIAEGYSVSREKKESFPLTVTSAQKNPTAFYLCASTIGLETTYGYTFGSGTRLTVV.

In this sample, this clonotype turned up many times. The chain links TRBV7-6 to TRBJ1-2; 8 bases are shared with TRBD1. The junction had 5 bases not matched to a gene; V was cut back by 1 base and J by 4 bases. The germline V gene encodes CDR1 SGHVS and CDR2 FNYEAQ. This CDR3 is 15 amino acids long. DNA for the CDR3: TGTGCCAGCAGCTTAGACAGGGGGTTTACCTATGGCTACACCTTC. Translation: CASSLDRGFTYGYTF.

This clonotype showed up many times. The chain carries TRBV5-1 and TRBJ2-1; 10 bases match TRBD2. The CDR3 runs 15 residues. After removal of 5 bases from V and 7 bases from J, the junction contained 9 bases not matched to a gene. Germline CDR1 is SGHRS and CDR2 is YFSETQ. The CDR3 coding sequence is TGCGCCAGCAGGCAAGCGGGAGGGGAGTCTAATGAGCAGTTCTTC. Its translation is CASRQAGGESNEQFF.

This clonotype was seen repeatedly, ten times or more. V gene TRBV12-3 or TRBV12-4 combines with J gene TRBJ2-2; D remains ambiguous. The CDR3 consists of 12 residues. Trimming took 4 bases from V and 2 from J, leaving 2 bases between them. CDR3 sequence reads: CASSSNTGELFF. The CDR3 coding sequence is TGTGCCAGCAGTTCAAACACCGGGGAGCTGTTTTTT.